The 22 T cell receptor beta chains below all came from one sample that was sequenced in a study of blood T cells in healthy people across ages. The authors ran a second PCR of roughly 7 to 11 cycles using a sample-barcoded 5' primer and a J-beta primer mix. One entry per CDR3 protein, called by TCRdb with MiXCR from the 5' RACE reads. The data contain fewer than 1 million distinct CDR3 sequences, 44% of them seen just once; the ten biggest clones take up roughly 19%. The material sequenced was blood. These receptor sequences come from a man aged 60 to 69 in good health.

This clonotype was seen just once. This sequence joins TRBV20-1 and TRBJ2-5; the D is unclear. CDR1 is DFQATT, CDR2 SNEGSKA, per germline (reference sequence). The CDR3 runs 14 residues. Trimming took 1 base from V and 2 from J, leaving 11 bases between them. CDR3 coding DNA: TGCAGTGCTAGAGGGTCACCAAGGCAAGAGACCCAGTACTTC. Translation gives CSARGSPRQETQYF.

The J gene is TRBJ2-7, the V gene TRBV14; no clear D gene. The CDR3 extends over 14 amino acids. V was shortened by 1 base and J by 4 bases, with 11 bases between the two germline ends. Germline assignment: CDR1 SGHDN and CDR2 FVKESK. CDR3 sequence: CASSQGRRNYEQYF. Here the CDR3 DNA reads TGTGCCAGCAGCCAAGGCAGAAGGAATTACGAGCAGTACTTC.

The chain recombines TRBV20-1 with TRBJ1-4; 7 bases are a match to TRBD1. The CDR3 runs to 13 residues. After removal of 6 bases from V and 2 bases from J, the junction contained 3 bases not matched to a gene. Per the germline V gene, CDR1 is DFQATT and CDR2 is SNEGSKA (reference sequence). DNA of the CDR3: TGCAGTGCAAGGGGGCGTACTAATGAAAAACTGTTTTTT. As protein: CSARGRTNEKLFF.

This clonotype has more than one count but fewer than ten. The chain links TRBV7-9 to TRBJ2-5; 10 bases are a match to TRBD1. The CDR3 contains 15 residues. Trimming at V came to 7 bases and at J to 1 base, leaving 6 bases not matched to a gene. Per the germline V gene, CDR1 is SEHNR and CDR2 is FQNEAQ (reference sequence). The CDR3 region is CASTPGDRGQETQYF. In DNA, the CDR3 is TGTGCCAGCACCCCTGGGGACAGGGGCCAAGAGACCCAGTACTTC.

This clonotype was seen more than once but under ten times. This sequence joins TRBV7-2 and TRBJ2-7; 7 bases fit TRBD1. The length of the CDR3 is 14 residues. The germline V gene has CDR1 SGHTA and CDR2 FQGNSA. V was pared by 5 bases and J by 2 bases, with 6 bases of the junction left unmatched. CDR3 sequence reads: CASSRDRSTYEQYF. CDR3 sequence (DNA): TGTGCCAGCAGCAGGGACAGATCGACCTACGAGCAGTACTTC.

V usage is TRBV5-1 and J usage is TRBJ1-2, with 8 bases fitting TRBD1. The CDR3 totals 15 residues. V shed 5 bases, J shed 3 bases, and the junction held 9 bases outside the gene matches. Germline values: CDR1 SGHRS, CDR2 YFSETQ. In nucleotides, the CDR3 is TGCGCCAGCAGGTCGACAGGGGAGTCTCACTATGGCTACACCTTC. It translates to CASRSTGESHYGYTF.

In the case of this clonotype: This may stem from a read error, because a much larger clone lies one nucleotide away. This chain uses TRBV7-2 with TRBJ2-7; maybe TRBD2 (6 bases). Trimming stripped 5 bases from V and 6 bases from J, with 17 bases between. From germline, CDR1 is SGHTA and CDR2 FQGNSA. This CDR3 contains 14 residues. In DNA form, the CDR3 reads TGTGCCAGCAGCATTCGCGGGACTTGGGGCGAGCAGTACTTC. This encodes CASSIRGTWGEQYF.

The V gene is TRBV7-2, the J gene TRBJ2-1; unclear D gene. Germline CDR1 and CDR2: SGHTA and FQGNSA. The CDR3 covers 13 residues. Deletions cut 6 bases from V and 5 bases from J, with 11 bases between. CDR3 protein: CASSQQPHNEQFF. CDR3 sequence (DNA): TGTGCCAGCAGTCAGCAGCCACACAATGAGCAGTTCTTC.

This clonotype was observed a handful of times. The rearrangement links TRBV28 to TRBJ1-2, with 9 bases identical to TRBD1. CDR3 length equals 16 residues. Germline loops: CDR1 MDHEN, CDR2 SYDVKM. Germline trimming cut 4 bases from V and 6 bases from J; bases unmatched to any gene: 12. The CDR3 spells CASSSGTGFIGNGYTF. CDR3 DNA: TGTGCCAGCAGTTCCGGGACAGGGTTTATTGGTAATGGCTACACCTTC.

This clonotype was seen a handful of times. The chain recombines TRBV7-2 with TRBJ2-3, with 13 bases fitting TRBD2. The ends lost 2 bases at V and 6 bases at J; junction bases unmatched: 8. In germline, CDR1 is SGHTA, CDR2 FQGNSA. This CDR3 is 17 amino acids long. The CDR3 sequence: CASSLLGLAGPQDTQYF. In nucleotides, the CDR3 is TGTGCCAGCAGCTTATTGGGACTAGCGGGGCCACAGGATACGCAGTATTTT.

The chain is built from TRBV5-8 and TRBJ2-4, with D possibly matching TRBD2 (6 bases). The CDR3 is made up of 16 amino acids. Deletions cut 3 bases from V and 0 bases from J, with 13 bases between. Germline V gene data show CDR1 as SGHTS and CDR2 as YDEGEE. The CDR3 DNA reads TGTGCCAGCAGCTGGGACTTAACCTTAGCCAAAAACATTCAGTACTTC. Its protein product is CASSWDLTLAKNIQYF.

The V gene is TRBV6-1, the J gene TRBJ2-5; TRBD2 aligns across 8 bases. Germline V CDR1 and CDR2: MNHNS, SASEGT. The CDR3 contains 14 residues. The junction had 1 base not matched to a gene; V was cut back by 3 bases and J by 1 base. CDR3 sequence reads: CASSERGAQETQYF. For the CDR3, the DNA is TGTGCCAGCAGTGAGCGGGGGGCCCAAGAGACCCAGTACTTC.

Only a few counts were recorded for this clonotype. The chain joins TRBV5-1 to TRBJ2-7; 8 bases are shared with TRBD2. The DNA matches TRBJ2-5 better at its end, which makes the J call doubtful. The germline V gene encodes CDR1 SGHRS and CDR2 YFSETQ. The CDR3 totals 15 residues. CDR3 loop: CASSLSTGGPQTQYF. Written as DNA, the CDR3 is TGCGCCAGCAGCTTGTCAACGGGGGGGCCACAGACCCAGTACTTC.

The sample holds a few counts of this clonotype. The V gene is TRBV7-2, the J gene TRBJ2-3; 8 nucleotides match TRBD1. The CDR3 runs 14 residues. The germline V gene has CDR1 SGHTA and CDR2 FQGNSA. V lost 3 bases and J lost 6; bases outside the gene matches: 5. CDR3 DNA: TGTGCCAGCAGCTTCTCGTGGGACAGGGATACGCAGTATTTT. Amino acid sequence: CASSFSWDRDTQYF.

Only a few counts were recorded for this clonotype. The gene calls are TRBV4-1 and TRBJ1-6; D remains ambiguous. There are 15 residues in the CDR3. CDR1 and CDR2 from the germline V gene are MGHRA and YSYEKL. V was shortened by 3 bases and J by 0 bases, with 6 bases between the two germline ends. CDR3 nucleotides: TGCGCCAGCAGCCAGAGGGACTCCTATAATTCACCCCTCCACTTT. Its translation: CASSQRDSYNSPLHF.

The chain recombines TRBV20-1 with TRBJ1-3; D possibly corresponds to TRBD1 (6 bases). Germline loops: CDR1 DFQATT, CDR2 SNEGSKA (reference sequence). The CDR3 is 17 residues long. The ends were cut back, 6 bases at V and 0 bases at J, with 21 bases in the middle. The CDR3 DNA follows: TGCAGTGCGGATCCACAGGGTTCCCAAGTCTCTGGAAACACCATATATTTT. It is translated as CSADPQGSQVSGNTIYF.

The genes are TRBV7-9 and TRBJ2-7, with TRBD1 as a possible D gene (6 bases). CDR3 length equals 15 residues. Per germline, CDR1 SEHNR and CDR2 FQNEAQ (reference sequence). Trimming removed 3 bases from V and 0 bases from J, with 12 bases in between. The CDR3 loop is CASSLSGDLSYEQYF. For the CDR3, the DNA is TGTGCCAGCAGCTTGTCAGGGGATCTCTCCTACGAGCAGTACTTC.

Points on this clonotype: This is likely a read error, given that the CDR3 carries no conserved phenylalanine or tryptophan at its end. The DNA is omitted, as the CDR3 cannot be located on it reliably, and the CDR3 follows TCRdb's listing. The chain joins TRBV7-2 to TRBJ2-7; the table's D call TRBD1 went unverified against the DNA. The CDR3 is 16 residues long, counting both termini. Germline assignment: CDR1 SGHTA and CDR2 FQGNSA. The CDR3 sequence: CASSLLRTGNSYEQWL.

The chain has TRBV27 and TRBJ2-3; D is ambiguous. The germline CDR1 and CDR2 sequences are MNHEY and SMNVEV (reference sequence). Trimming left V 8 bases short and J 5 bases short, with 11 bases between. The length of the CDR3 is 12 residues. In DNA, the CDR3 is TGTGCCAGCGGGGTCGGCATAGATACGCAGTATTTT. Its protein is CASGVGIDTQYF.

V and J are TRBV12-3 or TRBV12-4 and TRBJ1-5, with 11 bases matching TRBD1. J was trimmed by 7 bases and V by 4 bases; bases with no gene match: 3. The CDR3 loop spans 14 amino acids. CDR3 region: CASSWTGGRQPQHF. The CDR3 DNA reads as TGTGCCAGCAGTTGGACAGGGGGCAGACAGCCCCAGCATTTT.

V and J are TRBV20-1 and TRBJ2-7; D possibly matches TRBD1 or TRBD2 (5 bases each). The CDR3 is 13 amino acids. The germline gives CDR1 DFQATT, CDR2 SNEGSKA (reference sequence). V was cut by 5 bases and J by 2 bases, with 13 bases left in between. The CDR3 bases are TGCAGTGCTTCGGGACCAGACCCCTACGAGCAGTACTTC. Translated, it gives CSASGPDPYEQYF.

The chain joins TRBV9 to TRBJ2-7; 7 bases align to TRBD1. Judging by the DNA end, TRBJ2-5 fits better; the J call may be wrong. Per the germline V gene, CDR1 is SGDLS and CDR2 is YYNGEE. The CDR3 contains 15 residues. The CDR3 coding sequence is TGTGCCAGCAGCGTCTTACAGGGGTTCGGTGAGACCCAGTACTTC. It yields the protein CASSVLQGFGETQYF.